This TCR beta chain was obtained from a study of blood T cells in healthy people across ages (dated by TCRdb to between 2014 and 2017). Turning to the overall study: In model experiments, roughly one uniquely barcoded TCR beta cDNA molecule per two T cells was captured by template switching. The study measured age-related changes in TCR beta repertoire diversity using deep sequencing normalized with unique cDNA molecular identifiers. The donors were split into four age groups: young (average around 15 years), middle-aged (around 37), aged (62) and long-lived (over 80). To avoid experimental bias, donors of different ages were distributed randomly across sequencing lanes. Two additional independent replicas of 1 million unique cDNA reads from the same blood draw were analyzed for two donors (one aged 18 to 29 and one aged 80 or older).

Receptor amplification or capture employed 5' RACE. A second about 6 to 11 cycle PCR used a sample-barcoded 5' primer and a J-beta primer mix. A template-switch 5' adaptor carrying 12 random nucleotides introduced a unique molecular identifier onto each TCR beta cDNA molecule. At least 3 million CDR3-containing paired-end reads were obtained from each sample. All of the RNA was converted into first-strand cDNA using the Mint cDNA synthesis kit, with a TRBC-specific oligonucleotide serving as the primer. All cDNA was treated with uracil-DNA glycosylase and then went through a first 18-cycle PCR with the universal primers M1SS and BC2_uni_R. For the original study's pipeline: For normalization, 1 million high-quality reads, each with a distinct molecular identifier, were randomly selected from each sample. Reads with shared molecular identifiers were discarded instead of being binned into consensus sequences. MiTCR, set to a Q25 quality threshold and the strictest error-elimination algorithm, was used for CDR3 identification, clonotype clustering and error correction. A nonparametric unseen species model with Euler transformation was used to estimate a lower bound on total TCR beta diversity. TCRdb cleaned the public reads at Q25 with fastp, built clones with MiXCR and kept in-frame beta chains. A single entry per CDR3 protein holds the most common genes and DNA from its merged rows. None of the V and J calls come from the authors' own analysis; TCRdb made them. The sample has 1.5 million to 2 million distinct CDR3 sequences on record, roughly two fifths of them singletons. The ten largest clones take up 23% of the sample.

Note on this clonotype: No cognate antigen has been identified for it. Within one base of it there is no much larger clone, and no base qualities were kept.

Counted from cysteine to phenylalanine, this CDR3 has 14 amino acids. The only DNA kept is the CDR3, 42 bases in frame from the first base. V ends up 10 bases short and J 5 bases short, with an unmatched junction base count of 9. Per the germline V gene (reference sequence), SEHNR is the CDR1 and FQNEAQ is the CDR2. Overall results and qualifications from the work: Compared with the aged group, the long-lived group had more naive CD4+ T cells, fewer expanded clones and increased TCR diversity, a pattern suggesting age selection. Observed TCR beta diversity per million T cells fell roughly linearly with age, and a significant reduction was already apparent by age approximately 40. Conclusive comparison of naive and antigen-experienced compartments was prevented by the profiling of bulk unsorted PBMCs. The CMV infection status of donors was not known, potentially confounding age-related changes in expanded clonotypes. Estimates of total diversity based on one million sequenced T cells were considered lower bounds and underestimates. There was a strong correlation between observed TCR beta diversity and the percentage of naive T cells measured by flow cytometry.

Donors were a few dozen systemically healthy Caucasian individuals from Russia aged roughly 6 to 95 years. Each donor gave approximately 9.3 milliliters of peripheral blood, collected into EDTA-treated Vacutainer tubes. Ficoll-Paque density-gradient centrifugation was used to isolate PBMCs, with at least 7 million per sample. Total RNA was extracted from PBMCs with Trizol reagent, with at least 6 micrograms obtained per sample. The percentages of naive CD45RAhigh/CD27high T cells were determined by flow cytometry on a PBMC aliquot from every donor. Sequenced: blood. The origin of this receptor is a human donor in good health. The chain is made from TRBV7-9 and TRBJ2-7, with 12 middle bases fitting TRBD2. The DNA reads TGTGCCACCCGGTCACTAGCGGGGGGCCACGAGCAGTACTTC. Its amino acids are CATRSLAGGHEQYF.